What follows is one TCR beta chain and its context. This record comes from a study of T-cell reconstitution after alpha-beta-depleted transplantation in children. V was trimmed by 11 bases and J by 1 base, leaving 17 bases between them. CDR3 size: 14 residues. CDR1 and CDR2 from the germline V gene are WNHNN and SYGVQD (reference sequence). Unique molecular identifiers were incorporated during preparation of the TCRbeta library. TCRdb ran MiXCR on the PCR reads and lists one entry per CDR3 protein. The sample holds about 610,000 distinct CDR3 sequences, over 20% seen once. The TCR comes from a boy younger than two with Wiskott-Aldrich syndrome, due to receive a stem cell transplant. The J gene is TRBJ1-1, the V gene TRBV10-1; D unresolved. Sequenced here: PBMCs, sampled before TCRalphabeta/CD19-depleted stem cell transplant. As DNA, the CDR3 is TGCGCCTGCATACCCCATCCGAGGAACACTGAAGCTTTCTTT. Translation gives CACIPHPRNTEAFF.